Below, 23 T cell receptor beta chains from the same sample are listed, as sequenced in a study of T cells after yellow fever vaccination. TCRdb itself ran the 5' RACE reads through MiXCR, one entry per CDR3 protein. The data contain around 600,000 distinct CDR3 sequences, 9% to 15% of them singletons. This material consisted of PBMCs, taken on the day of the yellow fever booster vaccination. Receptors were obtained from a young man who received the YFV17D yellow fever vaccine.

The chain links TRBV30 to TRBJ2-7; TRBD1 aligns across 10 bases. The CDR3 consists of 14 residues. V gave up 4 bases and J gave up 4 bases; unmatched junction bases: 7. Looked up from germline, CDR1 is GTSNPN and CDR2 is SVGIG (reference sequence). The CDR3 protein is CAWKTGGSSYEQYF. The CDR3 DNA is TGTGCCTGGAAGACAGGGGGCTCCTCTTACGAGCAGTACTTC.

CDR3 amino acids: CASSQNRAQGNEQFF. The CDR3 DNA follows: TGTGCCAGCAGCCAGAACCGGGCACAGGGTAATGAGCAGTTCTTC. The gene calls are TRBV3-1 and TRBJ2-1, with D possibly TRBD1 on 6 matching bases. Trimming stripped 3 bases from V and 7 bases from J, with 16 bases between. Germline CDR1 reads LGHDT; CDR2 reads YNNKEL (reference sequence). The length of the CDR3 is 15 residues.

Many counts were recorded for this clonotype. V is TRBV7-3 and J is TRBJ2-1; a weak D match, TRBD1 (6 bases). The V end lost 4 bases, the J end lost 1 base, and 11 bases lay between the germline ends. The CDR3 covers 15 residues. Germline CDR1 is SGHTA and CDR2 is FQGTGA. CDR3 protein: CASSSTGQSYNEQFF. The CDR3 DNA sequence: TGTGCCAGCAGCTCTACAGGGCAATCCTACAATGAGCAGTTCTTC.

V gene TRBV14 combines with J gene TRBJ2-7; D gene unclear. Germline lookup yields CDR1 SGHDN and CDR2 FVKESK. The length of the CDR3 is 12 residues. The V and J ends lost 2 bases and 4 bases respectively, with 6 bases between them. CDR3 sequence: CASSQRWYEQYF. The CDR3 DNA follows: TGTGCCAGCAGCCAAAGGTGGTACGAGCAGTACTTC. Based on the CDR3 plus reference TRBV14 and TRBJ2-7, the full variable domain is EAGVTQFPSHSVIEKGQTVTLRCDPISGHDNLYWYRRVMGKEIKFLLHFVKESKQDESGMPNNRFLAERTGGTYSTLKVQPAELEDSGVYFCASSQRWYEQYFGPGTRLTVT.

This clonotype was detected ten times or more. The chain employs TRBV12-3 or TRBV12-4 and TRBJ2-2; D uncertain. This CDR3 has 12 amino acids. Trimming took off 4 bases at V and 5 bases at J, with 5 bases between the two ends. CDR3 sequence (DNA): TGTGCCAGCAGTTCACATACCGGGGAGCTGTTTTTT. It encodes CASSSHTGELFF.

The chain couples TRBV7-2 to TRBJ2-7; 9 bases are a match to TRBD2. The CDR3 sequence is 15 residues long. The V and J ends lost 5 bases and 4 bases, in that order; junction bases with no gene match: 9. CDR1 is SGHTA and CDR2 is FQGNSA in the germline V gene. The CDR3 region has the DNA TGTGCCAGCAGCAAACCGGGACTAGCCCCATACGAGCAGTACTTC. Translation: CASSKPGLAPYEQYF. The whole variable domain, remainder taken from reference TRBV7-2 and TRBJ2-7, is GAGVSQSPSNKVTEKGKDVELRCDPISGHTALYWYRQSLGQGLEFLIYFQGNSAPDKSGLPSDRFSAERTGGSVSTLTIQRTQQEDSAVYLCASSKPGLAPYEQYFGPGTRLTVT.

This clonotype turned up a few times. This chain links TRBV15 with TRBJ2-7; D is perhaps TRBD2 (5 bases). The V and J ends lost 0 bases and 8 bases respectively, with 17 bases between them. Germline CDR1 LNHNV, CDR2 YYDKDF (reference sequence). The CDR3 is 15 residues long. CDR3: CATSRDFGVDRKQYF. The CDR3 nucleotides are TGTGCCACCAGCAGAGATTTCGGGGTAGATAGGAAGCAGTACTTC.

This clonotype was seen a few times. As DNA, the CDR3 is TGCAGTGCTAGGGAAGGGGCCGCGGTGGAGGAGCAGTACTTC. Its translation: CSAREGAAVEEQYF. This chain links TRBV20-1 with TRBJ2-7; a weak D match, TRBD1 (5 bases). The CDR3 has 14 residues. Germline V gives CDR1 DFQATT, CDR2 SNEGSKA (reference sequence). V lost 3 bases, J lost 7 bases, and 19 bases lay in between.

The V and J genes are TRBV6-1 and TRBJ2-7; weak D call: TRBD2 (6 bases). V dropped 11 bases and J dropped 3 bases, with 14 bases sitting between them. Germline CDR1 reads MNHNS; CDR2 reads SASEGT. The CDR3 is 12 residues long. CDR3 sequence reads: CAVQGLRYEQYF. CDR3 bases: TGTGCCGTGCAGGGACTCCGCTACGAGCAGTACTTC.

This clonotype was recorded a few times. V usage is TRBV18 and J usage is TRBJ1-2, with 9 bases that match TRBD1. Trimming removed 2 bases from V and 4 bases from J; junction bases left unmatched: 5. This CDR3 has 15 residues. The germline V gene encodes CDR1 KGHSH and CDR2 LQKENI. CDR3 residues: CASSPSTGGAYGYTF. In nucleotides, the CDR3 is TGTGCCAGCTCACCAAGTACAGGGGGCGCCTATGGCTACACCTTC.

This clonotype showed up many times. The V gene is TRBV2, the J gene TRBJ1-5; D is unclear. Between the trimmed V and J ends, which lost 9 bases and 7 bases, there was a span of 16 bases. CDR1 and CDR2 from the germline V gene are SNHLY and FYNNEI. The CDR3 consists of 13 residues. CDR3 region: CASDVGRPQPQHF. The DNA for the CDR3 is TGTGCCAGTGACGTAGGCCGACCCCAGCCCCAGCATTTT.

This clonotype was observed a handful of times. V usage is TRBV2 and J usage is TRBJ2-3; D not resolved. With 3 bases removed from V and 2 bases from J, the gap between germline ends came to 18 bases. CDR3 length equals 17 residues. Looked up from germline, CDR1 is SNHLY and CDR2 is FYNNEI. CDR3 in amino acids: CASSDFLRQANTDTQYF. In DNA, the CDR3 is TGTGCCAGCAGTGACTTTTTAAGGCAGGCCAACACAGATACGCAGTATTTT.

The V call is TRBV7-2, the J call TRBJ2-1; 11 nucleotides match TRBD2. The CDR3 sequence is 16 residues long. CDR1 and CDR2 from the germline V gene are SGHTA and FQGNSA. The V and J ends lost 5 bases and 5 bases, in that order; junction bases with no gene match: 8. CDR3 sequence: CASSLSGTSGHNEQFF. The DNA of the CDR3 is TGTGCCAGCAGCCTCTCCGGGACTAGCGGTCACAATGAGCAGTTCTTC. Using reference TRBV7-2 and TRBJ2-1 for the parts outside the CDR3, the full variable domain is GAGVSQSPSNKVTEKGKDVELRCDPISGHTALYWYRQSLGQGLEFLIYFQGNSAPDKSGLPSDRFSAERTGGSVSTLTIQRTQQEDSAVYLCASSLSGTSGHNEQFFGPGTRLTVL.

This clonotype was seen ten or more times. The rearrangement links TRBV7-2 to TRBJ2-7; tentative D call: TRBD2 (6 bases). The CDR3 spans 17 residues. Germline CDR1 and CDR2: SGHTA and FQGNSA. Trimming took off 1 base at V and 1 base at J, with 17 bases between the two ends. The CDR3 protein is CASSLGPRDSPSYEQYF. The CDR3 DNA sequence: TGTGCCAGCAGCTTAGGTCCCAGGGACTCACCATCCTACGAGCAGTACTTC.

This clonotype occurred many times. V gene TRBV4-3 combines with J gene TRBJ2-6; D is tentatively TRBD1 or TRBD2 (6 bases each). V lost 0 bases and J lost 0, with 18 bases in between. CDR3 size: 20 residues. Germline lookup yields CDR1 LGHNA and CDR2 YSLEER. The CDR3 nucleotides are TGCGCCAGCAGCCAAGATCTTGCCCAGGGGAGGTACTCTGGGGCCAACGTCCTGACTTTC. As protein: CASSQDLAQGRYSGANVLTF.

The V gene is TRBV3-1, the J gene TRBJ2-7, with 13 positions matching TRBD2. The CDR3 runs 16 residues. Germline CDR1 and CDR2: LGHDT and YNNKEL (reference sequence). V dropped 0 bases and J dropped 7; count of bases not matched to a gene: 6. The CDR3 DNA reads TGTGCCAGCAGCCAAGATCTAAGACTAGCGGGAGGTGAGCAGTACTTC. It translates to CASSQDLRLAGGEQYF.

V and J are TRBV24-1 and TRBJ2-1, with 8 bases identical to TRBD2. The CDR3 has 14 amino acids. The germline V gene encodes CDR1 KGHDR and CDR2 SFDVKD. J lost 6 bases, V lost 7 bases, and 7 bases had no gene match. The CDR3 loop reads CATSQTGGPNEQFF. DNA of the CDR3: TGTGCCACCAGCCAAACGGGAGGGCCCAATGAGCAGTTCTTC.

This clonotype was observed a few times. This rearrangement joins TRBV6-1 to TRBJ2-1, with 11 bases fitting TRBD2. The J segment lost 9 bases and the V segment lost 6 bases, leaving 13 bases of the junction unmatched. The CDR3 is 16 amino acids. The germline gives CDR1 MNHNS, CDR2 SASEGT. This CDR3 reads CASSRLSSGRAGEQFF. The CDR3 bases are TGTGCCAGCAGCCGGCTGAGTAGCGGGAGGGCCGGTGAGCAGTTCTTC.

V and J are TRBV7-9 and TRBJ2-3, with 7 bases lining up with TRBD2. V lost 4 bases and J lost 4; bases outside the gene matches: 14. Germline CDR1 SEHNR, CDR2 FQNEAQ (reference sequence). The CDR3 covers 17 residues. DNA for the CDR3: TGTGCCAGCAGCTCACCCTTGGGCGGGAGAGAGGCAGATACGCAGTATTTT. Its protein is CASSSPLGGREADTQYF. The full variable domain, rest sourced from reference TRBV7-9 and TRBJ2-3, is DTGVSQNPRHKITKRGQNVTFRCDPISEHNRLYWYRQTLGQGPEFLTYFQNEAQLEKSRLLSDRFSAERPKGSFSTLEIQRTEQGDSAMYLCASSSPLGGREADTQYFGPGTRLTVL.

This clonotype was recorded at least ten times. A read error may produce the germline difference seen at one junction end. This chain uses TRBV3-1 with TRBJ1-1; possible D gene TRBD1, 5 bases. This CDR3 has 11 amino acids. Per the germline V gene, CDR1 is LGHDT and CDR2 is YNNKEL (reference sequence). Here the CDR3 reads CASSQGTEAFF. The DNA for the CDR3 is TGCGCCAGCAGCCAAGGGACCGAAGCTTTCTTT.

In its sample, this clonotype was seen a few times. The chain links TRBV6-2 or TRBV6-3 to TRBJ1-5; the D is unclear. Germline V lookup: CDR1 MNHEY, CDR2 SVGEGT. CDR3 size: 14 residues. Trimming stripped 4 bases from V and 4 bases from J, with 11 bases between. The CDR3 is CASSFRTRNQPQHF. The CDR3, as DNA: TGTGCCAGCAGTTTTCGGACTCGGAATCAGCCCCAGCATTTT.

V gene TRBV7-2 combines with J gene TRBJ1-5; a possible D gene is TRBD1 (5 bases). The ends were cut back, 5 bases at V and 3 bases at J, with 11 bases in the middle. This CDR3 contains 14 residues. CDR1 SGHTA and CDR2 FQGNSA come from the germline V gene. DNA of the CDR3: TGTGCCAGCAGCCGAGGACAAGTCAATCAGCCCCAGCATTTT. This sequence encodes CASSRGQVNQPQHF.

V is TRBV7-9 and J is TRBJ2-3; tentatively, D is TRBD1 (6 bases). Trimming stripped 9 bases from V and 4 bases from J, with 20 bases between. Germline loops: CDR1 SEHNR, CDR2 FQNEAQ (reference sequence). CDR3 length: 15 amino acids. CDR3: CASKRSDRFADTQYF. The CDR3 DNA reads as TGTGCCAGTAAGAGGAGCGACAGGTTTGCAGATACGCAGTATTTT.